The T cell receptor beta chain under discussion was sequenced for a study of human versus mouse CDR3 diversity and MHC coevolution. The germline gives CDR1 SQVTM, CDR2 ANQGSEA. Trimming took off 6 bases at V and 1 base at J, with 15 bases between the two ends. CDR3 length equals 14 residues. Sequencing was performed with immunoSEQ multiplex PCR; in TCRdb, only in-frame clones are kept and a portion is missing. The table records about 83,000 clones, less than 95% of them present only once. This sequence originates from a person aged 25 to 75 in good health. This rearrangement joins TRBV29-1 to TRBJ1-1, with unresolved D. Sequencing input: naive CD4+ T cells from blood. Subset in this sample: CD45RO-negative CD62L-positive naive CD4 T cells. CDR3 nucleotide sequence: TGCAGCGTCTTTTTTAATCAGGCGAACACTGAAGCTTTCTTT. Its translation: CSVFFNQANTEAFF.